The clone carrying this TCR beta chain showed up just a few times. Preparation of TCR beta libraries was done by quantitative 5'-RACE with molecular barcodes. TCRdb recomputed calls from the 5' RACE reads with MiXCR, one row per CDR3 protein. Here the sample spans hundreds of thousands of distinct CDR3 sequences, under 25% being singletons. The source of the sample is a study of CD8 T cells in ankylosing spondylitis. Per germline, CDR1 SQVTM and CDR2 ANQGSEA. Trimming stripped 4 bases from V and 0 bases from J, with 7 bases between. This CDR3 has 13 residues. This clonotype was obtained from a female donor with ankylosing spondylitis or in good health (not recorded which). The sample taken for sequencing was blood, either unsorted or a sorted T cell fraction (not recorded which). The chain couples TRBV29-1 to TRBJ2-1, with D possibly being TRBD2 (5 bases). CDR3 region: CSVGRGSYNEQFF. The CDR3, as DNA: TGCAGCGTTGGCCGGGGCTCCTACAATGAGCAGTTCTTC.